This T cell receptor (beta chain) stems from a study of cytotoxic CD8 clonotypes in ibrutinib-treated CLL. Across the whole study: The group held about 11 relapsed/refractory and around 15 treatment-naive patients, with 17 IGHV unmutated.

Data came from immunoSEQ multiplex PCR; TCRdb stores just in-frame clones and leaves some out. Of under 200,000 clones listed, under 85% are singletons. On this clone itself: As yet, its antigen is unknown.

Study observations and caveats: In sustained-remission versus progressing patients, sampling times differed. Upon ibrutinib response clonality rose, and upon progression it fell back toward baseline. The study found baseline clonality above age-matched healthy donors, tracking circulating CD8+ T-cell counts.

The CDR3 extends over 16 amino acids. Trimming pared 6 bases from V and 0 bases from J, leaving 15 bases between. Germline lookup yields CDR1 MNHEY and CDR2 SMNVEV (reference sequence). The chain couples TRBV27 to TRBJ2-1, with D unclear. The material sequenced was PBMCs, taken after 24 months of ibrutinib treatment. The source of this sequence is a human donor with chronic lymphocytic leukemia. The CDR3 DNA follows: TGTGCCAGCAGACAGCCCCTGATGAGCTCCTACAATGAGCAGTTCTTC. Translating it yields CASRQPLMSSYNEQFF.